This TCR beta chain stems from a study of naive and memory T cell subsets. Two oligonucleotides, mixed equimolar, formed the beta constant-region primer covering TRBC1 and TRBC2. The ligated cDNA underwent four PCR rounds using SP2 and nested alpha and beta constant-region primers. In TCRdb, the UMI-ligation and nested PCR reads were re-called with MiXCR into one record per CDR3 protein. Among over 30,000 distinct CDR3 sequences listed, approximately 17% were seen once. Effector memory cells were sorted as CD45RA-CD27-, EMRA cells as CD45RA+CD27-. CDR1 and CDR2 (germline): SEHNR, FQNEAQ (reference sequence). Trimming cost V 2 bases and J 0 bases, with 11 bases left between them. This CDR3 comprises 16 residues.

The chain is built from TRBV7-9 and TRBJ1-3; D gene unclear. The receptor was isolated from a human donor in good health. Sequencing was carried out using effector memory CD4+ T cells from blood. Subset denoted: effector memory, CD45RA- CD27-. CDR3 amino acids: CASSLLRGSSGNTIYF. The CDR3, as DNA: TGTGCCAGCAGCTTACTTAGAGGGAGCTCTGGAAACACCATATATTTT. The entire variable domain, with the rest obtained from reference TRBV7-9 and TRBJ1-3, is as follows: DTGVSQNPRHKITKRGQNVTFRCDPISEHNRLYWYRQTLGQGPEFLTYFQNEAQLEKSRLLSDRFSAERPKGSFSTLEIQRTEQGDSAMYLCASSLLRGSSGNTIYFGEGSWLTVV.